The T cell receptor beta chain under discussion was sequenced for a study of T-cell reconstitution after alpha-beta-depleted transplantation in children. The V end was cut by 2 bases, the J end by 4 bases, with 12 bases between. The CDR3 totals 14 residues. Per the germline V gene, CDR1 is MNHEY and CDR2 is SVGEGT. Study results and caveats: Day-60 TCRbeta diversity that was high in some patients was derived from surviving recipient T cells and thymic progenitors. Two months or so post-transplant, alpha-beta T cells reportedly derived from several hundred expanded graft clones. T-cell counts and diversity at one year following transplant were attributed mainly to newly produced T cells.

Of note for this clonotype: Its matching antigen is unknown.

A TCRbeta library incorporating unique molecular identifiers was prepared. TCRdb independently ran MiXCR on the PCR reads; one entry per CDR3 protein. Of 440,000 or so distinct CDR3 sequences in the sample, approximately 42% were seen once. The V gene is TRBV6-2 or TRBV6-3, the J gene TRBJ2-7, with D perhaps matching TRBD2 (5 bases). This material consisted of PBMCs, taken before TCRalphabeta/CD19-depleted stem cell transplant. The receptor comes from a girl between 2 and 10 years old with aplastic anemia, due to receive a stem cell transplant. CDR3: CASSYPAGRYEQYF. Written as DNA, the CDR3 is TGTGCCAGCAGTTACCCTGCGGGTAGGTACGAGCAGTACTTC.